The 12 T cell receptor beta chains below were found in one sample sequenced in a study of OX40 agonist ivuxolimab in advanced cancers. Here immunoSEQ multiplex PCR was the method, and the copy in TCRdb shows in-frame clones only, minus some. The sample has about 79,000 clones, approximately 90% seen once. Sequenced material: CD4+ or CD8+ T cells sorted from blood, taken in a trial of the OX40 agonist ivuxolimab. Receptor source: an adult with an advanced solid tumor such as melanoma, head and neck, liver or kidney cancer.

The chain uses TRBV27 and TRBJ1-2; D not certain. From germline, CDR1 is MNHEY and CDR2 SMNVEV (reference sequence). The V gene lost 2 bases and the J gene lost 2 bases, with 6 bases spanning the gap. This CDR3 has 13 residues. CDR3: CASSLAQNYGYTF. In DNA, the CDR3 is TGTGCCAGCAGTTTAGCCCAGAACTATGGCTACACCTTC.

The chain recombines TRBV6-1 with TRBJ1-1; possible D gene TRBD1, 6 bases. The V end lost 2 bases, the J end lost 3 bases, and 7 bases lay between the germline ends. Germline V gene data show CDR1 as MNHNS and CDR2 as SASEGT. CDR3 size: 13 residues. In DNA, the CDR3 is TGTGCCAGCAGTGAACAGGGGTACACTGAAGCTTTCTTT. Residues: CASSEQGYTEAFF.

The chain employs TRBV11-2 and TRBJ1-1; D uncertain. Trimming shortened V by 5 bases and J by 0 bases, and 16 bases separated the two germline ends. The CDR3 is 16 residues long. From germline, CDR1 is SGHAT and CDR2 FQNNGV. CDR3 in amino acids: CASSPPFEVMNTEAFF. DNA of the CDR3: TGTGCCAGCAGCCCTCCTTTTGAGGTAATGAACACTGAAGCTTTCTTT.

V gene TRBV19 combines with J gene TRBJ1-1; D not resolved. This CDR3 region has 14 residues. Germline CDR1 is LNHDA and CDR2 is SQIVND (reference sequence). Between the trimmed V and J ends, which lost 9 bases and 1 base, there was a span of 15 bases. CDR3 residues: CASRALLENTEAFF. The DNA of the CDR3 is TGTGCCAGCCGGGCCTTGCTGGAGAACACTGAAGCTTTCTTT.

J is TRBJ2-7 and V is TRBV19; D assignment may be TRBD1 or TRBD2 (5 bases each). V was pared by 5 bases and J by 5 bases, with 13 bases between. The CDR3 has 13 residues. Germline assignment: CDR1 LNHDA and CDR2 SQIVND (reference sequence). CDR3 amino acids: CASSPSWGHEQYF. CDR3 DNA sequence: TGTGCCAGTAGTCCCTCGTGGGGACACGAGCAGTACTTC.

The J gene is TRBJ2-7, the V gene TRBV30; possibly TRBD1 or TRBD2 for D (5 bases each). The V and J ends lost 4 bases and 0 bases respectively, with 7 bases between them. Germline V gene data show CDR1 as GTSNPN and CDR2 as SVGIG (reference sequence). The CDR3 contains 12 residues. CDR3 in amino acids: CAWTGPSYEQYF. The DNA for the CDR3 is TGTGCCTGGACGGGACCCTCCTACGAGCAGTACTTC.

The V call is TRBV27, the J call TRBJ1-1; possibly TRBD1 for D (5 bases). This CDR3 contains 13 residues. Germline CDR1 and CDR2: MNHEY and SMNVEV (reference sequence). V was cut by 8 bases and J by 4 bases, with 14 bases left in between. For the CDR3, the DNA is TGTGCCAGCCATTTCGGGGCTGGCACTGAAGCTTTCTTT. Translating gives CASHFGAGTEAFF.

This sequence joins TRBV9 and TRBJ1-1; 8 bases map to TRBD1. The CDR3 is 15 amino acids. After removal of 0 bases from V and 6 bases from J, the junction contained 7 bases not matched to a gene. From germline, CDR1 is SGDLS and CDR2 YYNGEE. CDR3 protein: CASSVARTGSSEAFF. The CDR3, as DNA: TGTGCCAGCAGCGTAGCTAGGACAGGGTCCTCTGAAGCTTTCTTT.

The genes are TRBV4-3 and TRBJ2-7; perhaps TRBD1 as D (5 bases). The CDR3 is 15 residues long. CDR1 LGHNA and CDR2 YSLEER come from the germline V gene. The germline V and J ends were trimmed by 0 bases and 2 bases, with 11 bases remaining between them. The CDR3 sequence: CASSQDQGYPYEQYF. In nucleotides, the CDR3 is TGCGCCAGCAGCCAAGATCAGGGTTACCCCTACGAGCAGTACTTC.

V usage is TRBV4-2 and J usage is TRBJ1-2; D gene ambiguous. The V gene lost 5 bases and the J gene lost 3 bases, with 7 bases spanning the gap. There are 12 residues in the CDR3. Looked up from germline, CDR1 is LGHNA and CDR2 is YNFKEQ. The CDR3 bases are TGTGCCAGCAGCTCGGGGTACTATGGCTACACCTTC. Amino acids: CASSSGYYGYTF.

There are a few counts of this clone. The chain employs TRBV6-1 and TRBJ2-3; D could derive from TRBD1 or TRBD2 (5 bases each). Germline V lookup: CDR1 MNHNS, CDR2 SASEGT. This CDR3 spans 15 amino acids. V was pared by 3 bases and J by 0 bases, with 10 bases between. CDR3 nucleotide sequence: TGTGCCAGCAGTGACTGGGACGGAAGCACAGATACGCAGTATTTT. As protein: CASSDWDGSTDTQYF.

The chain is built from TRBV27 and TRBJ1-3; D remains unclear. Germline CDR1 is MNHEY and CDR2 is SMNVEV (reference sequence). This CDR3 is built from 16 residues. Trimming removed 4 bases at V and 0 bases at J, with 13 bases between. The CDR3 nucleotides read TGTGCCAGCAGTTCTCGCCCGGTCGGCTCTGGAAACACCATATATTTT. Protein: CASSSRPVGSGNTIYF.